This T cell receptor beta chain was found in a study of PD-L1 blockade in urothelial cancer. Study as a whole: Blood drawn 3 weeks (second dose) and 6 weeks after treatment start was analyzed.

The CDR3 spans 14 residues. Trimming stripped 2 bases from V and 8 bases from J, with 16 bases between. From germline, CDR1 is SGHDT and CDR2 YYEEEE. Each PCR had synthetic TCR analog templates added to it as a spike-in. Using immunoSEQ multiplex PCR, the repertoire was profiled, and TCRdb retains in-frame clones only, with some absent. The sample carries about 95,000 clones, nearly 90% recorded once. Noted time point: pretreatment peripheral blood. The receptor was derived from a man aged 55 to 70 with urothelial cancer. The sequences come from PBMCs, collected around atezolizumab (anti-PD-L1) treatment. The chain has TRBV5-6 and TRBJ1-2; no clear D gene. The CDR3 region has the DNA TGTGCCAGCAGCTTCTTTTCAGTTTCCGGGGGCTACACCTTC. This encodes CASSFFSVSGGYTF.